A single sample gave rise to the 21 T cell receptor beta chains below, sequenced in a study of cytomegalovirus exposure and HLA in healthy donors. Primers: 60 Vbeta forward and 13 Jbeta reverse. Libraries were prepared by immunoSEQ multiplex PCR; TCRdb keeps only in-frame clonotypes and omits some of them. The table records 65,000 to 70,000 clones, around 89% of them present only once. Sequencing was done on a sample of PBMCs. These TCRs come from a woman aged 30 to 39 in good health and CMV-seropositive.

The chain uses TRBV19 and TRBJ2-5; 13 positions agree with TRBD2. This CDR3 is built from 15 residues. Germline lookup yields CDR1 LNHDA and CDR2 SQIVND (reference sequence). The V gene end was trimmed by 6 bases and the J gene end by 2 bases; junction bases not matched to a gene: 3. This CDR3 reads CASRTSGRRQETQYF. The CDR3, as DNA: TGTGCCAGTAGGACTAGCGGGAGGAGGCAAGAGACCCAGTACTTC. The full variable domain, with the rest looked up from reference TRBV19 and TRBJ2-5, is DGGITQSPKYLFRKEGQNVTLSCEQNLNHDAMYWYRQDPGQGLRLIYYSQIVNDFQKGDIAEGYSVSREKKESFPLTVTSAQKNPTAFYLCASRTSGRRQETQYFGPGTRLLVL.

This chain uses TRBV7-9 with TRBJ2-3; TRBD2 is a possible D gene (5 bases). Germline-derived CDR1 and CDR2 are SEHNR and FQNEAQ (reference sequence). The CDR3 length is 12 residues. Trimming removed 4 bases at V and 9 bases at J, with 11 bases between. The CDR3 bases are TGTGCCAGCAGCTCGGACTTACCCACGCAGTATTTT. Amino acids: CASSSDLPTQYF.

The DNA of the CDR3 is TGCAGCGTTGTACCCAGGAACACTGAAGCTTTCTTT. Its translation is CSVVPRNTEAFF. The chain carries TRBV29-1 and TRBJ1-1; no definite D call. Germline V gene data show CDR1 as SQVTM and CDR2 as ANQGSEA. The CDR3 is made up of 12 amino acids. V lost 4 bases to trimming and J lost 1 base, with 7 bases between them.

This chain links TRBV29-1 with TRBJ2-4; TRBD2 aligns across 7 bases. The trim removed 4 bases at V and 0 bases at J, leaving 3 bases unmatched. The germline CDR1 and CDR2 sequences are SQVTM and ANQGSEA. The CDR3 runs 14 residues. The CDR3: CSVGGGEAKNIQYF. Written as DNA, the CDR3 is TGCAGCGTTGGTGGGGGGGAAGCCAAAAACATTCAGTACTTC. Supplemented by reference TRBV29-1 and TRBJ2-4, the full variable domain reads SAVISQKPSRDICQRGTSLTIQCQVDSQVTMMFWYRQQPGQSLTLIATANQGSEATYESGFVIDKFPISRPNLTFSTLTVSNMSPEDSSIYLCSVGGGEAKNIQYFGAGTRLSVL.

V usage is TRBV5-1 and J usage is TRBJ2-1; TRBD2 aligns across 8 bases. V trimming: 1 base; J trimming: 4 bases; junction bases outside the gene matches: 7. CDR3 length: 16 amino acids. CDR1 SGHRS and CDR2 YFSETQ come from the germline V gene. As DNA, the CDR3 is TGCGCCAGCAGCTTGCGCGTTAGCGGGACGTACAATGAGCAGTTCTTC. Translated, it gives CASSLRVSGTYNEQFF. The entire variable domain, with the rest obtained from reference TRBV5-1 and TRBJ2-1, is as follows: KAGVTQTPRYLIKTRGQQVTLSCSPISGHRSVSWYQQTPGQGLQFLFEYFSETQRNKGNFPGRFSGRQFSNSRSEMNVSTLELGDSALYLCASSLRVSGTYNEQFFGPGTRLTVL.

The chain carries TRBV6-5 and TRBJ2-1, with D possibly matching TRBD1 (5 bases). CDR3 length: 12 amino acids. The germline V gene encodes CDR1 MNHEY and CDR2 SVGAGI. V lost 4 bases, J lost 11 bases, and 12 bases lay in between. CDR3 region: CASSSDKAQQFF. The CDR3 region has the DNA TGTGCCAGCAGTTCGGACAAGGCCCAGCAGTTCTTC.

Points on this clone: Compared with germline, one end of the junction differs, possibly owing to a read error. The rearrangement joins TRBV18 to TRBJ2-1, with D unclear. This CDR3 has 15 amino acids. From germline, CDR1 is KGHSH and CDR2 LQKENI. As DNA, the CDR3 is TGTGCCAGCTCACCAGTTGCTTTGGGCTACAATAAGCAGTTCTTC. It codes for CASSPVALGYNKQFF.

This chain uses TRBV7-6 with TRBJ2-3; D is undetermined. From germline, CDR1 is SGHVS and CDR2 FNYEAQ. The CDR3 sequence is 15 residues long. Trimming took 0 bases from V and 4 from J, leaving 11 bases between them. The CDR3 DNA reads TGTGCCAGCAGCTTAGCGCCTTTTGGGCCAGATACGCAGTATTTT. Translation gives CASSLAPFGPDTQYF.

The chain combines TRBV6-1 with TRBJ2-7, with D tentatively TRBD1 (5 bases). In germline, CDR1 is MNHNS, CDR2 SASEGT. The CDR3 totals 13 residues. V was shortened by 3 bases and J by 2 bases, with 8 bases between the two germline ends. CDR3 bases: TGTGCCAGCAGTGACAGGGAACCCTACGAGCAGTACTTC. This encodes CASSDREPYEQYF.

The chain employs TRBV28 and TRBJ2-1, with 7 bases that match TRBD2. The V gene's germline CDR1 is MDHEN and CDR2 SYDVKM. With V trimmed by 2 bases and J by 9 bases, 10 bases remained unmatched. This CDR3 is 15 amino acids long. The CDR3 here is CASSLLRELAPEQFF. The CDR3 bases are TGTGCCAGCAGTTTACTGAGGGAACTAGCGCCTGAGCAGTTCTTC.

V gene TRBV5-1 combines with J gene TRBJ2-6; possible D gene TRBD2, 5 bases. V gave up 4 bases and J gave up 8 bases, with 13 bases separating them. The CDR3 has 14 residues. Germline V gene sequence: CDR1 SGHRS, CDR2 YFSETQ. CDR3 nucleotide sequence: TGCGCCAGCAGCGGTTCCGGGGAACCCAACGTCCTGACTTTC. The encoded protein is CASSGSGEPNVLTF.

This clone was counted a few times. The chain has TRBV5-1 and TRBJ2-1; 8 bases fit TRBD2. V gave up 4 bases and J gave up 9 bases; unmatched junction bases: 15. In germline, CDR1 is SGHRS, CDR2 YFSETQ. The CDR3 consists of 16 residues. In DNA, the CDR3 is TGCGCCAGCAGCAACGTCCCCCAGGGTAGCGGGGCTGAGCAGTTCTTC. This gives the protein CASSNVPQGSGAEQFF.

The chain recombines TRBV19 with TRBJ2-1; 8 bases fit TRBD2. The length of the CDR3 is 15 residues. The ends lost 1 base at V and 2 bases at J; junction bases unmatched: 1. The germline gives CDR1 LNHDA, CDR2 SQIVND (reference sequence). The CDR3 protein is CASSIAGGPYNEQFF. CDR3 DNA: TGTGCCAGTAGTATAGCGGGAGGGCCCTACAATGAGCAGTTCTTC.

This chain uses TRBV5-1 with TRBJ2-7; D is unclear. The CDR3 covers 12 residues. Germline CDR1 SGHRS, CDR2 YFSETQ. The V gene lost 0 bases and the J gene lost 5 bases, with 6 bases spanning the gap. The CDR3 nucleotides read TGCGCCAGCAGCTTGGGCTCTAACGAGCAGTACTTC. This encodes CASSLGSNEQYF.

The gene calls are TRBV7-6 and TRBJ2-3; 11 bases fit TRBD2. Germline V gives CDR1 SGHVS, CDR2 FNYEAQ. CDR3 size: 20 residues. V shed 1 base and J 2 bases; nucleotides not matched to a gene: 14. This chain's CDR3 is CASSLVGIYSGRAHTDTQYF. In DNA form, the CDR3 reads TGTGCCAGCAGCTTAGTCGGTATCTATAGCGGGAGGGCCCACACAGATACGCAGTATTTT.

The rearrangement uses TRBV5-6 and TRBJ1-6; D unclear. The CDR3 has 14 residues. Trimming removed 2 bases at V and 0 bases at J, with 3 bases between. CDR1 is SGHDT and CDR2 is YYEEEE in the germline V gene. CDR3: CASSFGSYNSPLHF. The CDR3 DNA is TGTGCCAGCAGCTTCGGCTCCTATAATTCACCCCTCCACTTT.

In this sample, this clone turned up once. The rearrangement links TRBV5-1 to TRBJ1-3; no clear D. V was pared by 4 bases and J by 4 bases, with 18 bases between. From germline, CDR1 is SGHRS and CDR2 YFSETQ. The length of the CDR3 is 16 residues. Here the CDR3 DNA reads TGCGCCAGCAGCCCAACCATACATGCCTCCGGAAACACCATATATTTT. Translating it yields CASSPTIHASGNTIYF.

The chain links TRBV5-8 to TRBJ2-1, with 7 bases identical to TRBD2. CDR1 is SGHTS and CDR2 is YDEGEE in the germline V gene. This CDR3 contains 13 residues. V gave up 5 bases and J gave up 8 bases; unmatched junction bases: 7. The CDR3 protein is CASRRTRFDEQFF. The CDR3 nucleotides are TGTGCCAGCAGGAGGACTAGATTCGATGAGCAGTTCTTC.

The chain couples TRBV7-9 to TRBJ2-3; the D gene is possibly TRBD1 (6 bases). CDR1 SEHNR and CDR2 FQNEAQ come from the germline V gene (reference sequence). This CDR3 region has 13 residues. The V end was cut by 5 bases, the J end by 4 bases, with 10 bases between. CDR3 protein: CASSQQGPDTQYF. The CDR3 coding sequence is TGTGCCAGCAGCCAACAGGGTCCAGATACGCAGTATTTT.

The gene calls are TRBV6-6 and TRBJ2-7, with a possible D match to TRBD2 (6 bases). Germline lookup yields CDR1 MNHNY and CDR2 SVGAGI (reference sequence). This CDR3 is 15 amino acids long. Trimming pared 6 bases from V and 1 base from J, leaving 16 bases between. Here the CDR3 reads CASRFKGLPSYEQYF. CDR3 coding DNA: TGTGCCAGCAGATTTAAAGGACTACCTTCCTACGAGCAGTACTTC.

This clone was seen a few times. The genes are TRBV6-1 and TRBJ2-6; no definite D call. CDR1 and CDR2 from the germline V gene are MNHNS and SASEGT. Trimming removed 8 bases at V and 1 base at J, with 12 bases between. The CDR3 sequence is 15 residues long. CDR3 DNA: TGTGCCAGCCTTCCGTCCAGATCTGGGGCCAACGTCCTGACTTTC. It codes for CASLPSRSGANVLTF.